One sample yielded the 16 T cell receptor beta chains listed below, sequenced in a study of CD4 and CD8 cells across lung adenocarcinoma regions. Each CDR3 protein is one row after TCRdb ran MiXCR on the PCR reads. This sample has under 8,000 distinct CDR3 sequences; approximately 49% occur once, and the top ten carry about 40%. The material sequenced was CD8+ T cells from the center of a lung tumor. These receptors were collected from a male donor with lung adenocarcinoma. The CD4 and CD8 labels of this study may be unreliable.

This clonotype was counted a few times. The CDR3: CASSSATGPYNEQFF. In DNA form, the CDR3 reads TGTGCCAGCAGTTCAGCGACAGGGCCCTACAATGAGCAGTTCTTC. The chain recombines TRBV6-5 with TRBJ2-1; 7 positions agree with TRBD1. The V segment lost 4 bases and the J segment 2 bases; nucleotides outside the gene matches: 5. CDR3 length: 15 residues. In germline, CDR1 is MNHEY, CDR2 SVGAGI.

The genes are TRBV4-1 and TRBJ2-5, with D hard to call. CDR3 length equals 14 residues. Trimming took off 1 base at V and 4 bases at J, with 10 bases between the two ends. Germline V gene data show CDR1 as MGHRA and CDR2 as YSYEKL. CDR3 DNA: TGCGCCAGCAGCCAAGGAGGTCAGTTAGAGACCCAGTACTTC. Its translation: CASSQGGQLETQYF.

This sequence joins TRBV27 and TRBJ1-3; D uncertain. The CDR3 extends over 14 amino acids. The ends were cut back, 6 bases at V and 7 bases at J, with 16 bases in the middle. Germline V gene lookup returns CDR1 MNHEY and CDR2 SMNVEV (reference sequence). The CDR3 loop reads CASSQNFERNTIYF. The CDR3 coding sequence is TGTGCCAGCAGCCAAAATTTTGAAAGGAACACCATATATTTT.

This clonotype was seen a handful of times. This chain connects TRBV10-3 to TRBJ2-2; tentatively, D is TRBD2 (6 bases). In germline, CDR1 is ENHRY, CDR2 SYGVKD. This CDR3 is built from 15 residues. Trimming removed 8 bases at V and 1 base at J, with 14 bases between. CDR3: CAIGDWLVNTGELFF. The CDR3 DNA sequence: TGTGCCATCGGGGACTGGCTCGTGAACACCGGGGAGCTGTTTTTT.

This clonotype was recorded many times. The chain couples TRBV6-1 to TRBJ2-1; TRBD1 matches at 8 bases. CDR3 length: 15 amino acids. Germline CDR1 is MNHNS and CDR2 is SASEGT. The trim removed 5 bases at V and 7 bases at J, leaving 10 bases unmatched. The CDR3 bases are TGTGCCAGCAGTAGGCCGGGACAGGTCCTAAATGAGCAGTTCTTC. It translates to CASSRPGQVLNEQFF.

A note on this clonotype: The junction shows a germline mismatch at one end, possibly a read error. This chain joins TRBV6-5 and TRBJ2-3, with 8 bases aligning to TRBD2. This CDR3 is 15 amino acids long. The germline gives CDR1 MNHEY, CDR2 SVGAGI. In DNA, the CDR3 is TGTGCCAGGGGTTACGGGGGGGATGTCCCAGAGACGCAGTATTTC. It codes for CARGYGGDVPETQYF.

The rearrangement links TRBV6-1 to TRBJ2-1; maybe TRBD2 (6 bases). The V gene lost 0 bases and the J gene lost 1 base, with 7 bases spanning the gap. The CDR3 runs to 15 residues. Germline V lookup: CDR1 MNHNS, CDR2 SASEGT. CDR3 nucleotide sequence: TGTGCCAGCAGTGAAGCTGGGGGGTCCTACAATGAGCAGTTCTTC. Protein sequence: CASSEAGGSYNEQFF.

At least ten counts were recorded for this clonotype. V is TRBV6-1 and J is TRBJ1-6; D possibly corresponds to TRBD1 (6 bases). The CDR3 has 14 amino acids. Germline loops: CDR1 MNHNS, CDR2 SASEGT. Between the trimmed V and J ends, which lost 3 bases and 9 bases, there was a span of 12 bases. CDR3 loop: CASSDRGGSSPLHF. CDR3 nucleotides: TGTGCCAGCAGTGACAGGGGCGGAAGTTCACCCCTCCACTTT.

J is TRBJ2-2 and V is TRBV7-2; D gene unclear. The CDR3 covers 13 residues. Germline V gene lookup returns CDR1 SGHTA and CDR2 FQGNSA. V lost 1 base and J 5 bases, leaving 5 bases between the germline ends. For the CDR3, the DNA is TGTGCCAGCAGCTTAGGCCGGACCGGGGAGCTGTTTTTT. This encodes CASSLGRTGELFF.

This clonotype was found a few times. A single base separates this from a much larger clone, so it may be a read error. The rearrangement uses TRBV6-5 and TRBJ2-1; D remains unclear. The V and J ends lost 0 bases and 10 bases respectively, with 13 bases between them. The CDR3 is made up of 14 amino acids. Germline-derived CDR1 and CDR2 are MNHEY and SVGAGI. The CDR3 bases are TGTGCCAGCAGTTACTCTTCGGGTCCGTACGAGCAGTTCTTC. Its translation: CASSYSSGPYEQFF.

The chain joins TRBV6-1 to TRBJ2-1; 7 bases line up with TRBD1. Gene TRBJ2-3 matches the end of the DNA better, so the J call may be wrong. There are 17 residues in the CDR3. Germline values: CDR1 MNHNS, CDR2 SASEGT. The CDR3 DNA sequence: TGTGCCAGCAGACAGGGGCTCCCGGCAGTGAGTACAGATGAGCAGTATTTT. Its protein product is CASRQGLPAVSTDEQYF.

As to this clonotype: A much bigger clone sits one base away, suggesting this may be a read error. The J gene is TRBJ1-4, the V gene TRBV6-1; the D is unclear. This CDR3 contains 14 residues. Germline V gene lookup returns CDR1 MNHNS and CDR2 SASEGT. CDR3 sequence (DNA): TGTGCCAGCACTGAAGTGGGTCACGGCGAAAAACTGTTTTTT. Translating gives CASTEVGHGEKLFF.

This clonotype was picked up a small number of times. This sequence joins TRBV11-3 and TRBJ2-5; TRBD2 agrees at 8 bases. From germline, CDR1 is SGHNT and CDR2 YENEEA. Trimming took 1 base from V and 11 from J; bases not matched to a gene: 15. CDR3 length: 16 residues. The CDR3 sequence: CASSLARLAPYNEQYF. CDR3 nucleotide sequence: TGTGCCAGCAGCTTAGCTCGACTAGCGCCTTACAATGAGCAGTACTTC. Using reference TRBV11-3 and TRBJ2-5 for the parts outside the CDR3, the full variable domain is EAGVVQSPRYKIIEKKQPVAFWCNPISGHNTLYWYLQNLGQGPELLIRYENEEAVDDSQLPKDRFSAERLKGVDSTLKIQPAELGDSAVYLCASSLARLAPYNEQYFGPGTRLLVL.

This clonotype is classed as medium-sized. V is TRBV4-1 and J is TRBJ2-1, with TRBD2 identical over 8 bases. Germline V lookup: CDR1 MGHRA, CDR2 YSYEKL. This CDR3 contains 14 residues. Trimming cost V 4 bases and J 4 bases; bases outside gene matches: 3. The CDR3 DNA reads as TGCGCCAGCAGCCGAAGCGGGAGTTACAATGAGCAGTTCTTC. Its protein is CASSRSGSYNEQFF.

Regarding this clonotype: The junction departs from the called germline gene at one end, perhaps through a read error. V usage is TRBV6-5 and J usage is TRBJ2-3; D might be TRBD1 or TRBD2, each matching 6 bases. CDR3 length: 13 residues. CDR1 and CDR2 (germline): MNHEY, SVGAGI. In DNA form, the CDR3 reads TGTGCCAGCAGTTACCGGAGGAGGGGGACGCAGTTTTTT. It translates to CASSYRRRGTQFF.

On this clonotype: The junction departs from germline at one end; a sequencing error may be responsible. The chain combines TRBV6-1 with TRBJ2-3; possibly TRBD1 for D (5 bases). Germline-derived CDR1 and CDR2 are MNHNS and SASEGT. CDR3 length equals 15 residues. The CDR3 DNA is TGTGCCAGGGGTGAAGGGGCCCTCGTCACAGAGACCCAGTACTTT. Translating it yields CARGEGALVTETQYF.